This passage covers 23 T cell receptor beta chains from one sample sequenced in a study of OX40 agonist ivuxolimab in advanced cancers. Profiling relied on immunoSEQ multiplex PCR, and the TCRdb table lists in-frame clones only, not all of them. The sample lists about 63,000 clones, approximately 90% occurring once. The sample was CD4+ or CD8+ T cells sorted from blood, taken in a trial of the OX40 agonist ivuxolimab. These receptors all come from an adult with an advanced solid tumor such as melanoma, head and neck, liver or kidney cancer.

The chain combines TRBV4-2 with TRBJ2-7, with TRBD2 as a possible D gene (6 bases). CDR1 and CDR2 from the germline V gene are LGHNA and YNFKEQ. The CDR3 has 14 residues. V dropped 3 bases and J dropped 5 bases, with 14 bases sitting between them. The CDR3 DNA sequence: TGTGCCAGCAGCCAGCGGGACTCACAGGACGAGCAGTACTTC. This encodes CASSQRDSQDEQYF.

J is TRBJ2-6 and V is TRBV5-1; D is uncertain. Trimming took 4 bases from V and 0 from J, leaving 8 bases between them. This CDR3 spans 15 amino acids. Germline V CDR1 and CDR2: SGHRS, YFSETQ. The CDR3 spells CASSTRISGANVLTF. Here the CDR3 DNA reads TGCGCCAGCAGCACCCGGATCTCTGGGGCCAACGTCCTGACTTTC.

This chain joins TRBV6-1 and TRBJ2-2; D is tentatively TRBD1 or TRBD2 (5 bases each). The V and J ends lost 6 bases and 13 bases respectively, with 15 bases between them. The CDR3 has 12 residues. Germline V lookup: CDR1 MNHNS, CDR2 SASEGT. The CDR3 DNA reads TGTGCCAGCAGCGCAGGGAGATTGACGCTGTTTTTT. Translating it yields CASSAGRLTLFF.

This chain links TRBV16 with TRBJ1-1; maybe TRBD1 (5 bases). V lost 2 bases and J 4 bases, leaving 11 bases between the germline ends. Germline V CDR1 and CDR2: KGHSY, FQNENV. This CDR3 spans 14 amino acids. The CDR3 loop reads CASSQAGRATEAFF. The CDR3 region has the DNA TGTGCCAGCAGCCAAGCAGGGAGGGCCACTGAAGCTTTCTTT. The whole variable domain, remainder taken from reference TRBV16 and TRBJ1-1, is GEEVAQTPKHLVRGEGQKAKLYCAPIKGHSYVFWYQQVLKNEFKFLISFQNENVFDETGMPKERFSAKCLPNSPCSLEIQATKLEDSAVYFCASSQAGRATEAFFGQGTRLTVV.

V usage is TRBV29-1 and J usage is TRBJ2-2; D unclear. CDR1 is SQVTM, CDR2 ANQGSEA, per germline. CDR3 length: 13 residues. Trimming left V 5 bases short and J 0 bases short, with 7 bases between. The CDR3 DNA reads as TGCAGCGTTTCACATACGAACACCGGGGAGCTGTTTTTT. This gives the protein CSVSHTNTGELFF.

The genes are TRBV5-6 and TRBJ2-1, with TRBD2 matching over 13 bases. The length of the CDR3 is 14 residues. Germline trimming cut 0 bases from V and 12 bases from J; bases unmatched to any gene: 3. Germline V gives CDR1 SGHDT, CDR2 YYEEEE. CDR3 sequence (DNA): TGTGCCAGCAGCTTGGGACTAGCGGGAGGACGGCAGTTCTTC. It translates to CASSLGLAGGRQFF.

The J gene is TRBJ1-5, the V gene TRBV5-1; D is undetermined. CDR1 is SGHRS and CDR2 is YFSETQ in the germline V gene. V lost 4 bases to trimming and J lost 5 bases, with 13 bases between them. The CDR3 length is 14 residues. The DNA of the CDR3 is TGCGCCAGCAGCCCAGAGAATGGGGATCAGCCCCAGCATTTT. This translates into CASSPENGDQPQHF.

The CDR3 DNA is TGTGCCAGCAGCCGACAGGGGAGCAATCAGCCCCAGCATTTT. The encoded protein is CASSRQGSNQPQHF. The chain has TRBV6-5 and TRBJ1-5; TRBD1 matches at 8 bases. The CDR3 is made up of 14 amino acids. The J segment lost 1 base and the V segment lost 6 bases, leaving 2 bases of the junction unmatched. The germline V gene has CDR1 MNHEY and CDR2 SVGAGI.

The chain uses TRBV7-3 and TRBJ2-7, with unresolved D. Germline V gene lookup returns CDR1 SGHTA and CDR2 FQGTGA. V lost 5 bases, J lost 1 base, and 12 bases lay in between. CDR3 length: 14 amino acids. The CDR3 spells CASSPKTGSYEQYF. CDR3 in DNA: TGTGCCAGCAGCCCGAAGACCGGTTCCTACGAGCAGTACTTC.

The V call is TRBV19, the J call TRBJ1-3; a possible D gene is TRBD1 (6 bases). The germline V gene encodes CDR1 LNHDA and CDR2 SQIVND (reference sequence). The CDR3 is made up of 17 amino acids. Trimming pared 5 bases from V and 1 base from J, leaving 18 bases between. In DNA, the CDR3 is TGTGCCAGTAGTCCCGGACAGTTCATTCGATCTGGAAACACCATATATTTT. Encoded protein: CASSPGQFIRSGNTIYF.

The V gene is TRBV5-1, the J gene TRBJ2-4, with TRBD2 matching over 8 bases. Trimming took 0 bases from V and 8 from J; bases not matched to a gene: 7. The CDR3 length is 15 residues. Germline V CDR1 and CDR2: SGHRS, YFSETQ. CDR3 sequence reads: CASSLATGGPDIQYF. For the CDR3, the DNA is TGCGCCAGCAGCTTGGCCACGGGAGGGCCGGACATTCAGTACTTC.

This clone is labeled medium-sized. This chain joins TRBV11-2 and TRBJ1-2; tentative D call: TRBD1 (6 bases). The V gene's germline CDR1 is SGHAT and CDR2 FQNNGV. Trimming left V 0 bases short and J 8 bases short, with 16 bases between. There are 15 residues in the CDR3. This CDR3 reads CASSLDRGSAEGYTF. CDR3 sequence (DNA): TGTGCCAGCAGCTTAGACAGGGGAAGCGCGGAGGGCTACACCTTC.

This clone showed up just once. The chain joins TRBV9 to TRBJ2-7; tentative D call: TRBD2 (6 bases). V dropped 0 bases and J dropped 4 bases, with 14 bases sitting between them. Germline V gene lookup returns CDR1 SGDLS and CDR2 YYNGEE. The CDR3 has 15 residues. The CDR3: CASSVATGTAYEQYF. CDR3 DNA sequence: TGTGCCAGCAGCGTAGCTACCGGGACTGCGTACGAGCAGTACTTC.

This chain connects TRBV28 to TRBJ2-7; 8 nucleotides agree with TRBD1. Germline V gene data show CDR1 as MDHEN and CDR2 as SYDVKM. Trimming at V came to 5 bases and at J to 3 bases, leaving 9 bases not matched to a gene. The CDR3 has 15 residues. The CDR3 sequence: CASSPLGQGIYEQYF. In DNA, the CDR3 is TGTGCCAGCAGTCCCCTAGGACAGGGAATCTACGAGCAGTACTTC.

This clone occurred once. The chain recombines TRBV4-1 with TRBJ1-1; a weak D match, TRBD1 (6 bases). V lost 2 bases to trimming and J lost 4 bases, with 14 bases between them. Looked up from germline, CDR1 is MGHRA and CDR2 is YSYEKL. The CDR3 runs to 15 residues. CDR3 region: CASSQFTGLATEAFF. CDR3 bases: TGCGCCAGCAGCCAATTTACAGGGTTGGCCACTGAAGCTTTCTTT.

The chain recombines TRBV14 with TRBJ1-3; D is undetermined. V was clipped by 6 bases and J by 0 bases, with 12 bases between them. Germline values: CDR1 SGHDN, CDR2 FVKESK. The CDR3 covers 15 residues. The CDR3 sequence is CASSLLFYSGNTIYF. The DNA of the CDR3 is TGTGCCAGCAGTCTTCTATTTTACTCTGGAAACACCATATATTTT.

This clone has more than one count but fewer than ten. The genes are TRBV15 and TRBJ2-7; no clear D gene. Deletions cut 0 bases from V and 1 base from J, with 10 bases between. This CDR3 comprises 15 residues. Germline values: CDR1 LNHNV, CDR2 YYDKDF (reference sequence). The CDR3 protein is CATSRDSGPSYEQYF. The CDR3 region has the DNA TGTGCCACCAGCAGAGATTCGGGCCCATCCTACGAGCAGTACTTC. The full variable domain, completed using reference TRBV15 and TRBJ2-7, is DAMVIQNPRYQVTQFGKPVTLSCSQTLNHNVMYWYQQKSSQAPKLLFHYYDKDFNNEADTPDNFQSRRPNTSFCFLDIRSPGLGDTAMYLCATSRDSGPSYEQYFGPGTRLTVT.

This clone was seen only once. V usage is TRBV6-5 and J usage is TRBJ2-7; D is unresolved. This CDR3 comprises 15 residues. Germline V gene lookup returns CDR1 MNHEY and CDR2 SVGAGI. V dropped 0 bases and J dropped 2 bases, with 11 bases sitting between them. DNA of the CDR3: TGTGCCAGCAGTTACTCGTTTGGTCTCGCCTACGAGCAGTACTTC. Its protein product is CASSYSFGLAYEQYF.

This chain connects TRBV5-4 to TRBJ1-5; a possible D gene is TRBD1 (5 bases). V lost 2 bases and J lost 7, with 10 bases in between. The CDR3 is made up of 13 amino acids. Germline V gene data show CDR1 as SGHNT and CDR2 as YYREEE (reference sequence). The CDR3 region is CASSFEGIQPQHF. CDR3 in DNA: TGTGCCAGCAGCTTTGAGGGGATACAGCCCCAGCATTTT.

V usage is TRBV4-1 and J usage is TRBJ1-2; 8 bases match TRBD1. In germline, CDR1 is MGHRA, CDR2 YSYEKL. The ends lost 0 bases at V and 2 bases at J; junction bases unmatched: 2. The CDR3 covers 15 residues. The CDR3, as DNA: TGCGCCAGCAGCCAAGAGGGGACAGGCAACTATGGCTACACCTTC. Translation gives CASSQEGTGNYGYTF.

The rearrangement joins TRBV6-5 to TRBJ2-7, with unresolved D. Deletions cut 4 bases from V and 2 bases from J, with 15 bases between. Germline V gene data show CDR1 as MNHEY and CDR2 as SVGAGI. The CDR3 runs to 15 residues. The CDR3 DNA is TGTGCCAGCAGTTTCGACCCCCCTTGGGCCTACGAGCAGTACTTC. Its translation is CASSFDPPWAYEQYF.

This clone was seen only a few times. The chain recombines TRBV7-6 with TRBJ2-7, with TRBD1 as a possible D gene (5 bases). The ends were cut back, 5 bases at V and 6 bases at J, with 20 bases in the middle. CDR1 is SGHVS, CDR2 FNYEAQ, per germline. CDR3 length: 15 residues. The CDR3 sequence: CASSPFGQGLGEQYF. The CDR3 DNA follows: TGTGCCAGCAGCCCTTTCGGTCAGGGCCTCGGCGAGCAGTACTTC.

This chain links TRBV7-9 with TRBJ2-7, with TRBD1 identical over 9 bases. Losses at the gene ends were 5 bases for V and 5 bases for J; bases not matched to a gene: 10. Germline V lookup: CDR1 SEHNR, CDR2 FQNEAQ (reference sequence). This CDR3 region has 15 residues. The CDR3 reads CASSQHRGRRDEQYF. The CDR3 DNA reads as TGTGCCAGCAGCCAACACAGGGGGCGCAGGGACGAGCAGTACTTC. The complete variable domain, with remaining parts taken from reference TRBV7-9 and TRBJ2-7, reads DTGVSQNPRHKITKRGQNVTFRCDPISEHNRLYWYRQTLGQGPEFLTYFQNEAQLEKSRLLSDRFSAERPKGSFSTLEIQRTEQGDSAMYLCASSQHRGRRDEQYFGPGTRLTVT.